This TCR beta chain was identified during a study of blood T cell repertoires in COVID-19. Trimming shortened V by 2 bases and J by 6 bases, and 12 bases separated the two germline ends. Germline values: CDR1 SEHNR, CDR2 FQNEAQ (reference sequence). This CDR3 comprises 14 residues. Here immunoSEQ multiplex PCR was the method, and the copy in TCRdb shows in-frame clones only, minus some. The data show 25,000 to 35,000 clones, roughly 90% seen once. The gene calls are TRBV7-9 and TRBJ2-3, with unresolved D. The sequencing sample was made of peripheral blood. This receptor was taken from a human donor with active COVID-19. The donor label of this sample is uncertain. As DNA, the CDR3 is TGTGCCAGCAGCTTAATGGGCCAGCACGATACGCAGTATTTT. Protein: CASSLMGQHDTQYF.